This T cell receptor (beta chain) emerged from a study of response to subunit inactivated influenza vaccine. Trimming at V came to 10 bases and at J to 2 bases, leaving 1 base not matched to a gene. The CDR3 runs to 13 residues. CDR1 and CDR2 from the germline V gene are KGHDR and SFDVKD. This clonotype has a handful of counts. Its antigen is unknown. TCRdb itself ran the RT-PCR reads through MiXCR, one entry per CDR3 protein. The data show roughly 570,000 distinct CDR3 sequences, approximately 14% seen once. Broader study findings: T cells newly recruited by each seasonal influenza vaccination are few, the authors suggested.

V usage is TRBV24-1 and J usage is TRBJ1-5, with TRBD1 matching 10 bases. Sequences were derived from PBMCs from blood, sampled roughly 12 days after vaccination. This clonotype was sampled from a man aged 50 to 60 who received an inactivated influenza vaccine. CDR3 sequence: CATGQGGNQPQHF. The CDR3, as DNA: TGTGCCACAGGACAGGGGGGCAATCAGCCCCAGCATTTT.